This T cell receptor (beta chain) was sequenced for a study of identical twins. Points on this clonotype: This could be a read error, since a much larger clone is one nucleotide away. Here the CDR3 omits its conserved ending phenylalanine or tryptophan, so a read error is the likely source.

TCRdb re-called the 5' RACE reads with MiXCR, one entry per CDR3 protein. The profile shows 250,000 to 350,000 distinct CDR3 sequences, roughly 10% of them singletons. Trimming removed 5 bases from V and 6 bases from J, with 14 bases in between. CDR1 is SGHTA, CDR2 FQGNSA, per germline. The CDR3 runs 14 residues. Another study also made use of these data, one on yellow fever vaccine responses in identical twins.

The chain employs TRBV7-2 and TRBJ2-1; D might be TRBD2 (5 bases). The clonotype was recovered from a woman aged 18-29 years in good health. The sample taken for sequencing was CD8+ T cells sorted from blood. CDR3 nucleotide sequence: TGTGCCAGCAGCCGGAAAGGACTGATCAATGAGCAGTTCTAC. Amino acids: CASSRKGLINEQFY.